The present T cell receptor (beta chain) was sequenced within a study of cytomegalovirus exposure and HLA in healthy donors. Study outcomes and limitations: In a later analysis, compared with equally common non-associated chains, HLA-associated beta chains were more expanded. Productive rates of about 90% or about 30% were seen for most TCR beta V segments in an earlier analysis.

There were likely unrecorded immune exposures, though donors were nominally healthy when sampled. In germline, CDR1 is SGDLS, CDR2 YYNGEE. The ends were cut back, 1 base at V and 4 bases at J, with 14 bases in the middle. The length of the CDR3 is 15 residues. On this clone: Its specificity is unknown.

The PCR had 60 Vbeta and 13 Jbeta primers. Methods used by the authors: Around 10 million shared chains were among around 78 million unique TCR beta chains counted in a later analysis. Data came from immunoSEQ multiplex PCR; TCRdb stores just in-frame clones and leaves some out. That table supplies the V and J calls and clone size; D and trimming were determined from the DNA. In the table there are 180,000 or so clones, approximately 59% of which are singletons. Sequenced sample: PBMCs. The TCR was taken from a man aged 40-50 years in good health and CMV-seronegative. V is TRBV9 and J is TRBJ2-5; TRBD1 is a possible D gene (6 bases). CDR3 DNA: TGTGCCAGCAGCGTAAATACAGGGCCGTCAGAGACCCAGTACTTC. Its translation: CASSVNTGPSETQYF.